Listed below are T cell receptor beta chains from one sample, sequenced in a study of blood T cells in healthy people across ages. Each CDR3 protein is one row after TCRdb ran MiXCR on the 5' RACE reads. The top ten clones hold approximately 11% of a sample with about 1.6 million distinct CDR3 sequences, almost 35% of them seen once. Sequences were obtained from blood. The receptors were gathered from a woman in her twenties or thirties in good health. Both conserved end residues are part of each CDR3. Each record gives: clone size, J gene, V gene, D gene, CDR3 protein, CDR3 DNA. The D gene is left open where the match is weak. Expanded clones are given a class, and other clones once, few, many or no size at all.

once TRBJ2-7 TRBV3-1 . CASSQDKRGANEQYF TGTGCCAGCAGCCAAGATAAAAGGGGAGCGAACGAGCAGTACTTC
. TRBJ2-7 TRBV20-1 . CSTRDDSRIGFGVYEQYF TGCAGTACTAGAGATGATTCCAGGATTGGATTCGGGGTTTACGAGCAGTACTTC
many TRBJ2-3 TRBV29-1 TRBD2 CSVELRREADTQYF TGCAGCGTTGAATTAAGACGGGAGGCGGATACGCAGTATTTT
. TRBJ2-6 TRBV7-9 . CASSLPGFGANVRTF TGTGCCAGCAGCCTCCCAGGTTTTGGGGCCAACGTCCGGACTTTC
few TRBJ2-3 TRBV7-2 . CASSLAGSQADTQYF TGTGCCAGCAGCTTAGCGGGCTCTCAGGCAGATACGCAGTATTTT
. TRBJ1-1 TRBV5-1 TRBD1 CASSERTGANTEAFF TGCGCCAGCAGCGAAAGGACAGGGGCGAACACTGAAGCTTTCTTT
. TRBJ2-1 TRBV2 . CASSEGRAREQFF TGTGCCAGCAGTGAAGGCAGGGCACGTGAGCAGTTCTTC
few TRBJ2-5 TRBV9 TRBD2 CASSPTWGGHQETQYF TGTGCCAGCAGCCCCACCTGGGGAGGGCACCAAGAGACCCAGTACTTC
. TRBJ2-5 TRBV6-1 . CASSKVGGAETQYF TGTGCCAGCAGTAAAGTTGGGGGTGCAGAGACCCAGTACTTC
. TRBJ1-1 TRBV7-2 . CASSSESVWAYKNTEAFF TGTGCCAGCAGCTCCGAATCCGTATGGGCATATAAGAACACTGAAGCTTTCTTT
many TRBJ1-1 TRBV3-1 . CASSQVTNTEAFF TGTGCCAGCAGCCAAGTCACCAACACTGAAGCTTTCTTT
few TRBJ2-7 TRBV20-1 . CSAPLARGTYEQYF TGCAGTGCCCCGCTGGCCCGGGGAACCTACGAGCAGTACTTC
few TRBJ2-7 TRBV10-3 TRBD1 CAISESGQGTSYEQYF TGTGCCATCAGTGAGTCCGGACAGGGGACCTCCTACGAGCAGTACTTC
once TRBJ2-7 TRBV7-2 . CASSSYEKQYF TGTGCCAGCAGCTCCTATGAGAAGCAGTACTTC
. TRBJ2-2 TRBV5-1 TRBD2 CASSTSGTNTGELFF TGCGCCAGCAGCACTAGCGGGACGAACACCGGGGAGCTGTTTTTT
. TRBJ1-1 TRBV28 . CASSYGTLNTEAFF TGTGCCAGCAGTTACGGGACATTGAACACTGAAGCTTTCTTT
. TRBJ2-3 TRBV15 TRBD2 CATSETKVGGYTDTQYF TGTGCCACCAGCGAAACAAAGGTGGGGGGGTACACAGATACGCAGTATTTT
. TRBJ2-3 TRBV6-1 . CASSEAVVGTDTQYF TGTGCCAGCAGTGAAGCGGTGGTCGGAACAGATACGCAGTATTTT
. TRBJ2-1 TRBV27 . CASSLSPLKGGSEQFF TGTGCCAGCAGTTTATCGCCCCTCAAGGGGGGCAGTGAGCAGTTCTTC
. TRBJ2-3 TRBV6-1 . CASSERDSRTDTQYF TGTGCCAGCAGTGAAAGGGACTCCCGCACAGATACGCAGTATTTT
. TRBJ2-1 TRBV7-8 . CASSLVMDGDEQFF TGTGCCAGCAGCTTGGTCATGGATGGGGATGAGCAGTTCTTC
large TRBJ2-1 TRBV7-9 . CASTGFDSYNEQFF TGTGCCAGCACCGGATTTGACAGTTACAATGAGCAGTTCTTC